This paragraph covers one T cell receptor beta chain sequence. TCRdb redid the calling of the RT-PCR reads with MiXCR, one entry per CDR3 protein. The sample holds hundreds of thousands of distinct CDR3 sequences; 13% to 15% are singletons and the top ten take 3% to 4.5%. V gave up 0 bases and J gave up 1 base; unmatched junction bases: 6. The CDR3 extends over 16 amino acids. Germline V gene sequence: CDR1 MNHEY, CDR2 SVGAGI. Source material: memory CD4+ T cells from blood. The TCR sequence derives from a female donor in good health, serving as a healthy control. The V call is TRBV6-5, the J call TRBJ2-7; 7 bases agree with TRBD2. The chain's CDR3 is CASSYSWEGTSYEQYF. CDR3 in DNA: TGTGCCAGCAGTTACTCGTGGGAGGGTACGTCCTACGAGCAGTACTTC.